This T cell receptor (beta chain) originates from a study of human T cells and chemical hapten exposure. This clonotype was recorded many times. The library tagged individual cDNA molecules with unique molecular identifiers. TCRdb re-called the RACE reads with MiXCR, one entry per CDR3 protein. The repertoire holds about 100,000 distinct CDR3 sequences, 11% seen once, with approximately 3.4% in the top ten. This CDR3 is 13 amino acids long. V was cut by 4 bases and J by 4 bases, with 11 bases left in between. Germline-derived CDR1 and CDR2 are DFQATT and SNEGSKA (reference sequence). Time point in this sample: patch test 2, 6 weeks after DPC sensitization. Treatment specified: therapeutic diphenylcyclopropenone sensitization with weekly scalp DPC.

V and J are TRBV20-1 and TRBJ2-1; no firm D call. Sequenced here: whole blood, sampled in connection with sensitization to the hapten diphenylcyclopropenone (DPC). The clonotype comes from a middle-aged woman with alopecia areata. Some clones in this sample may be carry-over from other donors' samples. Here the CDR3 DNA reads TGCAGTGCTAACTCTAGGTTATACAATGAGCAGTTCTTC. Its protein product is CSANSRLYNEQFF.